A single sample gave rise to the 10 T cell receptor beta chains below, sequenced in a study of cytomegalovirus exposure and HLA in healthy donors. The PCR employed 60 Vbeta primers together with 13 Jbeta primers. Only in-frame clones appear in the TCRdb table, and some are missing; sequencing was by immunoSEQ multiplex PCR. The sample shows about 130,000 clones, 60% to 75% of them seen only once. Sequencing used PBMCs. These receptors all come from a human donor in good health.

The chain is built from TRBV5-4 and TRBJ2-7; the D is unclear. The CDR3 is 14 amino acids. From germline, CDR1 is SGHNT and CDR2 YYREEE (reference sequence). V lost 2 bases and J 6 bases, leaving 15 bases between the germline ends. The CDR3 bases are TGTGCCAGCAGCTTTCCAGGTGGCGTGGGCGAGCAGTACTTC. It specifies CASSFPGGVGEQYF. Combining the CDR3 with reference TRBV5-4 and TRBJ2-7 gives the whole variable domain ETGVTQSPTHLIKTRGQQVTLRCSSQSGHNTVSWYQQALGQGPQFIFQYYREEENGRGNFPPRFSGLQFPNYSSELNVNALELDDSALYLCASSFPGGVGEQYFGPGTRLTVT.

The chain couples TRBV4-2 to TRBJ2-7; a weak D match, TRBD2 (5 bases). The CDR3 has 15 amino acids. The germline V and J ends were trimmed by 1 base and 0 bases, with 10 bases remaining between them. Per germline, CDR1 LGHNA and CDR2 YNFKEQ. The CDR3 DNA follows: TGTGCCAGCAGCCAAGGGACTCATAGCTCCTACGAGCAGTACTTC. Its protein product is CASSQGTHSSYEQYF.

The chain carries TRBV28 and TRBJ1-1; D may be TRBD1 (6 bases). Germline V CDR1 and CDR2: MDHEN, SYDVKM. V lost 3 bases to trimming and J lost 4 bases, with 12 bases between them. This CDR3 spans 14 amino acids. CDR3 sequence: CASSFLRGSTEAFF. DNA for the CDR3: TGTGCCAGCAGTTTCCTCAGGGGAAGCACTGAAGCTTTCTTT.

The chain uses TRBV28 and TRBJ1-1; 7 bases line up with TRBD1. CDR3 length: 14 residues. J lost 11 bases, V lost 6 bases, and 15 bases had no gene match. Germline CDR1 and CDR2: MDHEN and SYDVKM. The CDR3 loop reads CASSAPGQSVVAFF. The CDR3 coding sequence is TGTGCCAGCAGCGCACCGGGACAGAGTGTAGTGGCTTTCTTT.

The V and J genes are TRBV9 and TRBJ2-5; 7 bases align to TRBD1. Germline CDR1 is SGDLS and CDR2 is YYNGEE. V trimming: 4 bases; J trimming: 1 base; junction bases outside the gene matches: 13. The CDR3 has 17 amino acids. CDR3 in amino acids: CASSPSSGTVFQETQYF. The CDR3 DNA sequence: TGTGCCAGCAGCCCTTCATCCGGGACAGTTTTCCAAGAGACCCAGTACTTC.

The chain links TRBV4-1 to TRBJ1-2, with 7 bases aligning to TRBD1. Per the germline V gene, CDR1 is MGHRA and CDR2 is YSYEKL. The CDR3 spans 14 residues. V lost 3 bases to trimming and J lost 2 bases; unmatched junction nucleotides: 3. CDR3 sequence: CASSQGDRNYGYTF. CDR3 DNA: TGCGCCAGCAGCCAGGGGGACAGAAACTATGGCTACACCTTC.

J is TRBJ2-7 and V is TRBV5-1; TRBD2 aligns across 15 bases. The CDR3 sequence is 16 residues long. The trim removed 3 bases at V and 4 bases at J, leaving 5 bases unmatched. CDR1 and CDR2 (germline): SGHRS, YFSETQ. The CDR3 coding sequence is TGCGCCAGCAGCTCCTCTGGACTAGCGGGAGGGTACGAGCAGTACTTC. Translation: CASSSSGLAGGYEQYF.

The DNA for the CDR3 is TGTGCCAGCAGTGCAGGGGGCGATCAGCCCCAGCATTTT. This gives the protein CASSAGGDQPQHF. This chain connects TRBV6-6 to TRBJ1-5; 8 bases fit TRBD1. The CDR3 spans 13 residues. Germline CDR1 and CDR2: MNHNY and SVGAGI (reference sequence). V gave up 5 bases and J gave up 5 bases; unmatched junction bases: 2.

This clone was counted once. The CDR3 DNA sequence: TGTGCCAGCAGTTCTACCAAGGGACTAGCGGGAGTCCGCTACAATGAGCAGTTCTTC. Translated: CASSSTKGLAGVRYNEQFF. The chain is built from TRBV11-3 and TRBJ2-1, with 14 bases identical to TRBD2. Germline loops: CDR1 SGHNT, CDR2 YENEEA. V lost 6 bases and J lost 3; bases outside the gene matches: 13. The CDR3 has 19 residues.

The rearrangement links TRBV7-4 to TRBJ2-5, with 7 bases matching TRBD1. After removal of 6 bases from V and 2 bases from J, the junction contained 6 bases not matched to a gene. The CDR3 runs to 14 residues. Per the germline V gene, CDR1 is SGHVT and CDR2 is SQSDAQ. The CDR3 is CASRSTGWQETQYF. The CDR3 DNA reads TGTGCCAGCAGGTCGACAGGGTGGCAAGAGACCCAGTACTTC.